Detailed here is one T cell receptor beta chain. The target antigen is unknown. These data come from a study of T cell responses to AZD1222 COVID-19 vaccine. For the study at large: Timing groups of about 4 and about 12 weeks for second doses were pooled. Study-wide findings and caveats: Variant regions that are unmutated are reportedly the target of nearly half of spike-specific TCRs. White British donors predominated, females outnumbered males, and clonal diversity was possibly underestimated. CD4 TCRs associated with vaccination spanned spike, dominating at 160-218 and 743-854.

With V trimmed by 6 bases and J by 3 bases, 8 bases remained unmatched. There are 15 residues in the CDR3. Germline lookup yields CDR1 WSHSY and CDR2 SAAADI. TCRdb's copy holds only in-frame clones and misses some; the assay was immunoSEQ multiplex PCR. The sample carries 90,000 to 150,000 clones, around 88% recorded once. The origin of this receptor is an adult in good health. Here the sequenced sample was peripheral blood, taken on day 0 of AZD1222 vaccination. The chain carries TRBV10-2 and TRBJ1-5; the match to TRBD1 covers 7 bases. As DNA, the CDR3 is TGCGCCAGCAGACTAACAGGGGACAACAATCAGCCCCAGCATTTT. Amino acid sequence: CASRLTGDNNQPQHF.